This record looks at one TCR beta chain sequence and its context. The antigen remains undetermined. Libraries were prepared by immunoSEQ multiplex PCR; TCRdb keeps only in-frame clonotypes and omits some of them. The sample yields under 110,000 clones, 90% seen once. Germline V gives CDR1 SGHTA, CDR2 FQGNSA. Trimming left V 8 bases short and J 7 bases short, with 3 bases between. The CDR3 length is 9 residues. The sample belongs to a study of OX40 agonist ivuxolimab in advanced cancers. Overall study context: Ivuxolimab, an agonist antibody against OX40 (CD134), was given to patients. Patients received ivuxolimab, an intravenous treatment, every 2 weeks at 0.01 to 10 mg/kg.

Overall study findings and caveats: The study observed clonal expansion of CD4+ and CD8+ blood T cells by week 6 at 0.1 to 3.0 mg/kg.

Autoimmune disease history or systemic immunosuppression led to patients being barred. The chain links TRBV7-2 to TRBJ1-5; no reliable D call. The sample consisted of CD4+ or CD8+ T cells sorted from blood, taken in a trial of the OX40 agonist ivuxolimab. This receptor was identified in an adult with an advanced solid tumor such as melanoma, head and neck, liver or kidney cancer. The CDR3 DNA reads as TGTGCCAGCGGCCAGCCCCAGCATTTT. This encodes CASGQPQHF. The full variable domain, its missing parts supplied by reference TRBV7-2 and TRBJ1-5, is GAGVSQSPSNKVTEKGKDVELRCDPISGHTALYWYRQSLGQGLEFLIYFQGNSAPDKSGLPSDRFSAERTGGSVSTLTIQRTQQEDSAVYLCASGQPQHFGDGTRLSIL.